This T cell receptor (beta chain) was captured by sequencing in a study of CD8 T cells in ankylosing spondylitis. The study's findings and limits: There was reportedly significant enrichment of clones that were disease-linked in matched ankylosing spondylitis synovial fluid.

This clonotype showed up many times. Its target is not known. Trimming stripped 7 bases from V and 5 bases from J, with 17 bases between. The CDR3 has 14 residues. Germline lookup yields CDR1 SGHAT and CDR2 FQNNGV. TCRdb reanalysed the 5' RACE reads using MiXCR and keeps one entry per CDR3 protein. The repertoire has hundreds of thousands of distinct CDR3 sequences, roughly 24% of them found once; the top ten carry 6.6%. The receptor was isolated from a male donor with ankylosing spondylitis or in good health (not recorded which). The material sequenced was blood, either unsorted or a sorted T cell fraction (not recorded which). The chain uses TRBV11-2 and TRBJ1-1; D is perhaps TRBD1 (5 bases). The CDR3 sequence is CASNNFGGGTEAFF. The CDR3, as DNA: TGTGCCAGCAACAACTTCGGGGGGGGGACTGAAGCTTTCTTT.